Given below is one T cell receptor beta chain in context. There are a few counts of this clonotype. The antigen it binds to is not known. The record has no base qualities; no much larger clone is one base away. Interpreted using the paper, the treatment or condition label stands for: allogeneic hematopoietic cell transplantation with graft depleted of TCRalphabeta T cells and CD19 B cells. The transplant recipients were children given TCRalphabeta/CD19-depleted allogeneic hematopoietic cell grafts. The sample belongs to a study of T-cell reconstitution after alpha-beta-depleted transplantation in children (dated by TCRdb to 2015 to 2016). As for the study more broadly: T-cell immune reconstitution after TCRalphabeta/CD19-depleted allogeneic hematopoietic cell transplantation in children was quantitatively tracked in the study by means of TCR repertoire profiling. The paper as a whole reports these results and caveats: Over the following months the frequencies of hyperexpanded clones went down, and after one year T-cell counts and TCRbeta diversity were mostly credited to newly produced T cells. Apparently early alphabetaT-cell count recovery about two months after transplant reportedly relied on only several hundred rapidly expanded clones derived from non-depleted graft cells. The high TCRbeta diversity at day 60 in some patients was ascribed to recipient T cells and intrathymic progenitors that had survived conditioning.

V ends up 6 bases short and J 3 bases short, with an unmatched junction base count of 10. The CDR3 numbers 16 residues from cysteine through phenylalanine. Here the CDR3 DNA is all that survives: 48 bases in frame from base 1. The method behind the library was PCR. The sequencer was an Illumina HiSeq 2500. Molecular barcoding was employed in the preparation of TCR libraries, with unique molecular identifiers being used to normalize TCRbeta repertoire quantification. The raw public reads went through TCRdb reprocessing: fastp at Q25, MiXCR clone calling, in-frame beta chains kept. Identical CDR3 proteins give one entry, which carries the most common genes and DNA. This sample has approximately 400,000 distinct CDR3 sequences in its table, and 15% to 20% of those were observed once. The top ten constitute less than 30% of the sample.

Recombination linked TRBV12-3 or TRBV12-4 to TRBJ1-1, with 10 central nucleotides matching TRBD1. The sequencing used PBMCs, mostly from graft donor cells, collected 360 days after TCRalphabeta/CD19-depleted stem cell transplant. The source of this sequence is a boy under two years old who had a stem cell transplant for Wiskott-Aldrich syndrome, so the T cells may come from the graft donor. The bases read TGTGCCAGCAGCCGGACAGGGGGGCTTCGTCACACTGAAGCTTTCTTT. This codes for CASSRTGGLRHTEAFF.